This T cell receptor beta chain was obtained from a study of T cells in Graves' hyperthyroidism and ophthalmopathy. RNA transcripts were the template for amplifying TCR beta CDR3 regions. The HTBI primer set drove a first-round RT-PCR of the TCR CDR3. A single record per CDR3 protein comes from TCRdb applying MiXCR to the multiplex PCR reads. The sample includes about 280,000 distinct CDR3 sequences, 20% to 30% of them seen just once. The CDR3 sequence is 15 residues long. CDR1 and CDR2 from the germline V gene are LNHDA and SQIVND (reference sequence). The germline V and J ends were trimmed by 6 bases and 0 bases, with 14 bases remaining between them. Progressors' blood was drawn at hyperthyroidism diagnosis, before ophthalmopathy symptoms.

Material for sequencing was blood. This chain links TRBV19 with TRBJ1-1; D may be TRBD1 (6 bases). This sequence was found in a man aged 35 to 55 with Graves' hyperthyroidism that later progressed to Graves' ophthalmopathy. CDR3: CASRRGDTMNTEAFF. CDR3 DNA sequence: TGTGCCAGTAGACGCGGGGACACTATGAACACTGAAGCTTTCTTT.